This TCR beta chain is from a study of PD-L1 blockade in urothelial cancer. Study overall: Researchers found blood samples held a median of roughly 140,000 T cells. Broader study findings: TCR clonality was measured in pretreatment peripheral blood. Clonality below the median predicted better survival.

What went into each PCR as a spike was synthetic TCR analog templates. The table came from immunoSEQ multiplex PCR; TCRdb's copy has only in-frame clones and leaves some out. The sample includes about 38,000 clones, around four fifths of them seen just once. In regard to this clone: The antigen is undetermined.

J lost 7 bases, V lost 0 bases, and 10 bases had no gene match. The CDR3 sequence is 17 residues long. The germline gives CDR1 LGHNA, CDR2 YSLEER. The chain couples TRBV4-3 to TRBJ2-1; 9 nucleotides line up with TRBD2. This receptor was obtained from a man between 60 and 70 years old with urothelial cancer. Sequences were derived from PBMCs, sampled around atezolizumab (anti-PD-L1) treatment. The CDR3 here is CASSQDVREGLENEQFF. The CDR3, as DNA: TGCGCCAGCAGCCAAGATGTGCGGGAGGGCCTGGAGAATGAGCAGTTCTTC.